These 8 T cell receptor beta chains originate from one sample sequenced in a study of T cell responses to AZD1222 COVID-19 vaccine. The data were produced by immunoSEQ multiplex PCR, yet TCRdb's version contains in-frame clones alone and is incomplete. The table shows about 61,000 clones, with 70% to 90% occurring only once. Sequences were derived from peripheral blood, sampled on day 0 of AZD1222 vaccination. The receptors were gathered from an adult in good health.

The genes are TRBV6-5 and TRBJ1-2, with 9 bases aligning to TRBD1. Unmatched junction bases numbered 10, after V lost 6 bases and J lost 8 bases. The CDR3 spans 14 residues. Looked up from germline, CDR1 is MNHEY and CDR2 is SVGAGI. The CDR3 DNA reads TGTGCCAGCAGCCCGGGACAGGGAAAGGACGGCTACACCTTC. Translating gives CASSPGQGKDGYTF.

This clone showed up just once. V is TRBV6-2 or TRBV6-3 and J is TRBJ1-1; tentatively, D is TRBD1 (5 bases). CDR1 MNHEY and CDR2 SVGEGT come from the germline V gene. The CDR3 contains 12 residues. V lost 6 bases to trimming and J lost 6 bases, with 11 bases between them. This CDR3 is CASSQGPSEAFF. The CDR3 DNA follows: TGTGCCAGCAGCCAGGGACCATCTGAAGCTTTCTTT.

This chain uses TRBV7-9 with TRBJ1-1, with D maybe TRBD1 (6 bases). The CDR3 is made up of 14 amino acids. Deletions cut 5 bases from V and 5 bases from J, with 15 bases between. Germline CDR1 SEHNR, CDR2 FQNEAQ (reference sequence). The CDR3 region has the DNA TGTGCCAGCAGCGGATACCGGGACAATACTGAAGCTTTCTTT. This sequence encodes CASSGYRDNTEAFF.

This clone came up a few times. The J gene is TRBJ1-6, the V gene TRBV5-4; D not resolved. Trimming left V 0 bases short and J 11 bases short, with 9 bases between. The CDR3 is made up of 13 amino acids. CDR1 is SGHNT, CDR2 YYREEE, per germline (reference sequence). This CDR3 reads CASSLEVDTPLHF. The CDR3 bases are TGTGCCAGCAGCTTGGAAGTGGATACACCCCTCCACTTT.

The chain employs TRBV19 and TRBJ1-5, with a tentative D call TRBD1 (6 bases). Germline V gene data show CDR1 as LNHDA and CDR2 as SQIVND (reference sequence). This CDR3 region has 15 residues. V dropped 1 base and J dropped 3 bases, with 10 bases sitting between them. CDR3 region: CASSIGGHHNQPQHF. The CDR3 coding sequence is TGTGCCAGTAGTATAGGGGGACACCACAATCAGCCCCAGCATTTT.

A single count supports this clone. The rearrangement joins TRBV11-2 to TRBJ2-1; 7 positions agree with TRBD1. The CDR3 extends over 15 amino acids. V shed 5 bases, J shed 8 bases, and the junction held 12 bases outside the gene matches. Germline assignment: CDR1 SGHAT and CDR2 FQNNGV. CDR3 amino acids: CASSQPGQYLHEQFF. CDR3 nucleotides: TGTGCCAGCAGCCAACCGGGACAGTATTTGCATGAGCAGTTCTTC.

This chain joins TRBV5-8 and TRBJ1-1; no reliable D call. Germline CDR1 SGHTS, CDR2 YDEGEE. Deletions cut 4 bases from V and 2 bases from J, with 12 bases between. The CDR3 is made up of 14 amino acids. Here the CDR3 reads CASSLTALNTEAFF. In DNA, the CDR3 is TGTGCCAGCAGCCTGACCGCCCTCAACACTGAAGCTTTCTTT.

This chain connects TRBV30 to TRBJ1-4; D possibly corresponds to TRBD1 (5 bases). Germline-derived CDR1 and CDR2 are GTSNPN and SVGIG (reference sequence). V was clipped by 3 bases and J by 7 bases, with 12 bases between them. The CDR3 is made up of 13 amino acids. CDR3 coding DNA: TGTGCCTGGAGCGAACAAGGGGTTGAAAAACTGTTTTTT. Translating it yields CAWSEQGVEKLFF.